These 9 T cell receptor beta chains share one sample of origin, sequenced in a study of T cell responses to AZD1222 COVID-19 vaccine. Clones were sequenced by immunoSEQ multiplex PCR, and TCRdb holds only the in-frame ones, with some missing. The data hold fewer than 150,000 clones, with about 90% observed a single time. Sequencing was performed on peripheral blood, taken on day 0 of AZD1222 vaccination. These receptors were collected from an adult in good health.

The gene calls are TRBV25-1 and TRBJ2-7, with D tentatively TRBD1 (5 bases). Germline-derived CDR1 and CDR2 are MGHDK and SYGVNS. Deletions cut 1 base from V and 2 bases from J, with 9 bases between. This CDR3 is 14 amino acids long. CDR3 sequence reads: CASSESTVPYEQYF. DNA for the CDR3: TGTGCCAGCAGTGAATCGACAGTCCCCTACGAGCAGTACTTC.

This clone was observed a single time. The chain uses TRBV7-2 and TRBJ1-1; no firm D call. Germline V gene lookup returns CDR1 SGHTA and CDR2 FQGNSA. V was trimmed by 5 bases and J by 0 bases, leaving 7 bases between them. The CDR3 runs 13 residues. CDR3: CASSTQLNTEAFF. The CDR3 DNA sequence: TGTGCCAGCAGCACACAACTGAACACTGAAGCTTTCTTT.

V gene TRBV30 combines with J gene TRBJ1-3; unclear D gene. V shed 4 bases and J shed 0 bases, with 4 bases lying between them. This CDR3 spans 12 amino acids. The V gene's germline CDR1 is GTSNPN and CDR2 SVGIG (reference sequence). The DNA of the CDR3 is TGTGCCTGGACACCCTCTGGAAACACCATATATTTT. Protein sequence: CAWTPSGNTIYF. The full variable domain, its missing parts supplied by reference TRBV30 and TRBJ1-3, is SQTIHQWPATLVQPVGSPLSLECTVEGTSNPNLYWYRQAAGRGLQLLFYSVGIGQISSEVPQNLSASRPQDRQFILSSKKLLLSDSGFYLCAWTPSGNTIYFGEGSWLTVV.

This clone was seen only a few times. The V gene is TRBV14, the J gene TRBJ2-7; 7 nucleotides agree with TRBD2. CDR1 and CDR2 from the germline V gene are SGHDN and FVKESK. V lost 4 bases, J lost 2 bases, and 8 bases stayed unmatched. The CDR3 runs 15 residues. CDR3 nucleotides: TGTGCCAGCAGCCCTAAAGCGGGAACAGCCTACGAGCAGTACTTC. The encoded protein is CASSPKAGTAYEQYF.

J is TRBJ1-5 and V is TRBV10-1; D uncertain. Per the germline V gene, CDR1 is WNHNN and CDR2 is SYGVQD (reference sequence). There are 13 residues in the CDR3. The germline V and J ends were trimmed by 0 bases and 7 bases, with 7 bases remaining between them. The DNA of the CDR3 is TGCGCCAGCAGTGAGTCCACCAACCAGCCCCAGCATTTT. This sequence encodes CASSESTNQPQHF.

The CDR3 loop reads CAISESSYEQYF. Here the CDR3 DNA reads TGTGCCATCAGTGAGTCGAGCTACGAGCAGTACTTC. The V and J genes are TRBV10-3 and TRBJ2-7; D remains unclear. The CDR3 has 12 residues. Trimming removed 0 bases at V and 3 bases at J, with 3 bases between. Germline assignment: CDR1 ENHRY and CDR2 SYGVKD.

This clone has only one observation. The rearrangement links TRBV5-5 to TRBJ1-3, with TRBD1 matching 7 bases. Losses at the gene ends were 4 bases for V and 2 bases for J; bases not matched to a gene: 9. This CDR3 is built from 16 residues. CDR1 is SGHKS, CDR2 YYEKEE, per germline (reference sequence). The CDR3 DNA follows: TGTGCCAGCAGCCAGAACCCTGACAGGGCTGGAAACACCATATATTTT. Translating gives CASSQNPDRAGNTIYF.

The CDR3 loop is CASSDLAGTGNQPQHF. As DNA, the CDR3 is TGTGCCAGCAGCGACCTAGCCGGGACAGGGAATCAGCCCCAGCATTTT. The chain has TRBV2 and TRBJ1-5; TRBD1 agrees at 9 bases. V gave up 6 bases and J gave up 4 bases; unmatched junction bases: 10. Germline values: CDR1 SNHLY, CDR2 FYNNEI. CDR3 size: 16 residues.

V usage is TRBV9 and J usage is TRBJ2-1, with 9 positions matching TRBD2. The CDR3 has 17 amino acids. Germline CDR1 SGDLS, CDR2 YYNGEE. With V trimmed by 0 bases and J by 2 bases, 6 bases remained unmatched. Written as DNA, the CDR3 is TGTGCCAGCAGCGTAGGAGCGGGGGGAACGACCTACAATGAGCAGTTCTTC. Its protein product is CASSVGAGGTTYNEQFF.